Listed below are T cell receptor beta chains from one sample, sequenced in a study of CD8 T cells in ankylosing spondylitis. Via MiXCR, TCRdb re-called the 5' RACE reads, giving one row per CDR3 protein. The repertoire holds about 400,000 distinct CDR3 sequences, with roughly 20% as singletons. The sequenced sample consisted of blood, either unsorted or a sorted T cell fraction (not recorded which). The receptor set was obtained from a male donor with ankylosing spondylitis or in good health (not recorded which). Each CDR3 is given with its conserved first and last residue. Size is omitted from some rows. Given values are once, few, many or a class for expanded clones.

TRBJ2-1 few TRBV27 CASWEGPYNEQFF
TRBJ2-7 few TRBV11-1 CASSGSTAYEQYF
TRBJ2-5 - TRBV12-3/TRBV12-4 CASRLAGGLETQYF
TRBJ2-3 - TRBV7-9 CASSLGPRVGSDTQYF
TRBJ2-6 few TRBV24-1 CATSDPDSAGANVLTF
TRBJ2-5 few TRBV29-1 CSVEIPTAPRETQYF
TRBJ2-1 - TRBV29-1 CSVEIGIRNAVFF
TRBJ2-7 - TRBV28 CASGGTAAYEQYF
TRBJ2-5 - TRBV5-1 CASSPAGTGGEETQYF
TRBJ2-3 - TRBV12-3/TRBV12-4 CASRSTGLESDTQYF
TRBJ2-7 many TRBV12-3/TRBV12-4 CASSLGDISYEQYF
TRBJ2-1 - TRBV29-1 CSVGGLAGAWINNEQFF
TRBJ1-5 many TRBV6-1 CASSVTPRQGGGQPQHF
TRBJ2-3 few TRBV29-1 CSVEDRADTQYF
TRBJ2-5 few TRBV4-1 CASSQVGSYTSEIYQETQYF
TRBJ1-6 few TRBV27 CASSLGGHDSPLHF
TRBJ1-3 - TRBV12-3/TRBV12-4 CASSLSGNTIYF
TRBJ2-7 - TRBV6-1 CASSEYRKLGEQYF
TRBJ2-1 - TRBV11-2 CASSIRDPNEQFF
TRBJ1-5 - TRBV27 CASRGGQGGQPQHF
TRBJ2-7 - TRBV29-1 CSVAPSSYEQYF
TRBJ2-6 - TRBV7-9 CASSPQHSGANVLTF
TRBJ2-1 - TRBV10-1 CASSESPAKGGNEQFF
TRBJ2-5 - TRBV7-9 CASSLSLGNSETQYF
TRBJ2-1 - TRBV7-2 CARQTSVADEQFF
TRBJ2-2 - TRBV20-1 CSAKEGPGELFF
TRBJ1-2 few TRBV12-3/TRBV12-4 CASRGVDRAYNYGYTF
TRBJ2-5 - TRBV12-3/TRBV12-4 CASSHPGLVVETQYF
TRBJ2-1 few TRBV11-1 CASSFGPNTSGGSYNEQFF
TRBJ1-1 - TRBV19 CASSLEGTGGRDTEAFF
TRBJ2-1 - TRBV7-3 CASSLTGYEQFF
TRBJ2-7 - TRBV3-1 CASSQGYGGAYEQYF
TRBJ2-7 - TRBV2 CASSSPSGPYSYEQYF
TRBJ2-3 - TRBV2 CASSEGVSGGPTDTQYF
TRBJ2-1 - TRBV4-1 CASSLAGTSGSNEQFF
TRBJ1-1 - TRBV29-1 CSADRVETEAFF
TRBJ2-3 few TRBV27 CASTTAGASTDTQYF
TRBJ2-2 - TRBV9 CASSVGWNTGELFF
TRBJ2-1 - TRBV29-1 CSVVVGVISYNEQFF
TRBJ2-1 few TRBV4-2 CASSQTTGEQFF
TRBJ2-2 - TRBV2 CASSVAGGLDGELFF
TRBJ1-1 few TRBV7-9 CASSSGPDRTEAFF
TRBJ2-7 - TRBV7-9 CASSSIRDSRGDEQYF
TRBJ2-2 - TRBV5-4 CASSGPLNTGELFF
TRBJ2-1 few TRBV6-1 CASSPTGSYNEQFF
TRBJ1-1 - TRBV11-3 CASSPQMNTEAFF
TRBJ2-2 few TRBV5-6 CASRNRVFPRELFF
TRBJ1-1 few TRBV6-1 CASSAEEGAGTEAFF
TRBJ2-7 - TRBV2 CASSDDVLGEQYF
TRBJ2-7 few TRBV28 CASKSRGGYEQYF
TRBJ1-5 - TRBV3-1 CASSQAFQPQHF
TRBJ2-5 - TRBV29-1 CSVDAAGGRLPEETQYF
TRBJ2-3 - TRBV6-1 CASSDSGAWADTQYF